These T cell receptor beta chains were read from a single sample in a study of cytomegalovirus exposure and HLA in healthy donors. Sequencing was performed with immunoSEQ multiplex PCR; in TCRdb, only in-frame clones are kept and a portion is missing. The table shows 150,000 to 200,000 clones, with roughly 79% occurring only once. Sequenced input: PBMCs. The origin of the receptors is a woman between 40 and 55 years old in good health and CMV-seronegative. Each CDR3 is given without its conserved first and last residue. Fields, in order: clone size, D gene, V gene, CDR3 protein. The D gene is left open where the match is weak. Only part of the rows carry a size: once, few, many, or a class if the clone is expanded.

NA	NA	TRBV5-6	ASSTYGTDYGYT
few	NA	TRBV7-9	ASSSDSSNQPQH
NA	NA	TRBV6-5	ASSRERNTEAF
NA	TRBD1	TRBV15	ATSRVASGTGGSGELF
NA	TRBD1	TRBV6-1	ASKTGESTDTQY
once	TRBD2	TRBV6-6	ASSPGTSGSRYEQY
few	NA	TRBV28	ASRPGLYLSDEQF
NA	NA	TRBV9	ASSLTMQGIEAF
NA	TRBD2	TRBV9	ASSLGLAGTTDTQY
NA	NA	TRBV7-3	ASSRQGSGNQETQY
NA	NA	TRBV5-1	ASSLRDTGELF
NA	TRBD1	TRBV2	ASRWTGGEPQH
few	NA	TRBV5-1	ASRADRGGSYNEQF
NA	TRBD2	TRBV5-1	ASSLAGGPAEQY
NA	TRBD2	TRBV29-1	SVASGPSTDTQY
NA	NA	TRBV5-1	ASSLAGFGNTIY
once	NA	TRBV6-1	ASSEPLGGWTEAF